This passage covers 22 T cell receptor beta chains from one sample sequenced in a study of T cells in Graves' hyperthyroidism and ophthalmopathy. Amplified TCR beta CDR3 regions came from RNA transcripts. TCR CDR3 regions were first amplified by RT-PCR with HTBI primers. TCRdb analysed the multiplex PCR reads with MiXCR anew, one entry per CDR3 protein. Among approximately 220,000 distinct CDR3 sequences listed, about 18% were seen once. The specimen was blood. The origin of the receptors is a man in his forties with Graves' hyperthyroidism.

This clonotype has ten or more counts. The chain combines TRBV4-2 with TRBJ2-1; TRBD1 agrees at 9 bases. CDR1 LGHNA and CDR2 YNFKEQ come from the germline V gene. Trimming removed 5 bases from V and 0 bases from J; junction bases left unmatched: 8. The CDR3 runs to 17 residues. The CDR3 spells CASSGQQGASSYNEQFF. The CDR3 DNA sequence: TGTGCCAGCAGCGGCCAACAGGGGGCGAGCTCCTACAATGAGCAGTTCTTC.

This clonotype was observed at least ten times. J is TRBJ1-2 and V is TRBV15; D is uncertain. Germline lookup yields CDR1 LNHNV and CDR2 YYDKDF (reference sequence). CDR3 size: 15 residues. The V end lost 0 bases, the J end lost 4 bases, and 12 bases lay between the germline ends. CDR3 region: CATSRDHAGSYGYTF. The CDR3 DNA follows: TGTGCCACCAGCAGAGATCATGCGGGAAGCTATGGCTACACCTTC.

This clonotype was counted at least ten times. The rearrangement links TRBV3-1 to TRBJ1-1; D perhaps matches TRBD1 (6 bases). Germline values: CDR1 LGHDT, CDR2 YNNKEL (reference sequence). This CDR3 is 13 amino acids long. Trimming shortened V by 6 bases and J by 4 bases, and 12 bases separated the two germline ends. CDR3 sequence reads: CASRPTQGTEAFF. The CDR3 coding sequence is TGTGCCAGCAGGCCTACACAGGGCACTGAAGCTTTCTTT.

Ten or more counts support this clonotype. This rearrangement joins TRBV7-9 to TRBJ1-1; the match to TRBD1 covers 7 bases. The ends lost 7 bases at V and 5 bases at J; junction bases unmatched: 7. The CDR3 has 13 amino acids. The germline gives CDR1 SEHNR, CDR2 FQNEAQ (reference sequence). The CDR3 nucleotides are TGTGCCAGCAATGGACAGGTGGGGACTGAAGCTTTCTTT. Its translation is CASNGQVGTEAFF.

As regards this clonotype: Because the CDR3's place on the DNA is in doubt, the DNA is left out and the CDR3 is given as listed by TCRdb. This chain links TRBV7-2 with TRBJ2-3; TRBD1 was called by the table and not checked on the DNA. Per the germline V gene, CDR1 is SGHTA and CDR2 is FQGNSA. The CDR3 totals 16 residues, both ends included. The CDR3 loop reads CACASTPGRGTDTQYF.

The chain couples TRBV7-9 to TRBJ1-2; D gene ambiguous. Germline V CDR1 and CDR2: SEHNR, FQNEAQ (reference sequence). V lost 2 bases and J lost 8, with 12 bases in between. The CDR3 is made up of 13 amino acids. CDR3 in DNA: TGTGCCAGCAGCTTAAATGAGGTTGAAGGCTACACCTTC. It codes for CASSLNEVEGYTF.

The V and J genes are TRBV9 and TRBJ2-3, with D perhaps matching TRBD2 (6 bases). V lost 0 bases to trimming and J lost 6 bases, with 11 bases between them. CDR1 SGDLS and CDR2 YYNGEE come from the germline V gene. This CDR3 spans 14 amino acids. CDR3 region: CASSVAGERDTQYF. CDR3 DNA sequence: TGTGCCAGCAGCGTAGCGGGGGAACGGGATACGCAGTATTTT. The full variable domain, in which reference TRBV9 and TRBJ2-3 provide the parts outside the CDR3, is DSGVTQTPKHLITATGQRVTLRCSPRSGDLSVYWYQQSLDQGLQFLIQYYNGEERAKGNILERFSAQQFPDLHSELNLSSLELGDSALYFCASSVAGERDTQYFGPGTRLTVL.

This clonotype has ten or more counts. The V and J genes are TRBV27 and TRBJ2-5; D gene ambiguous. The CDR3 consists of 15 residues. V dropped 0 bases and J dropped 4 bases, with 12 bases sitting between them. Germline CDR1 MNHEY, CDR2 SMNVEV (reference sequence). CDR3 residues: CASSLSSASTETQYF. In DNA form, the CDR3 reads TGTGCCAGCAGTTTATCGTCGGCGTCTACAGAGACCCAGTACTTC.

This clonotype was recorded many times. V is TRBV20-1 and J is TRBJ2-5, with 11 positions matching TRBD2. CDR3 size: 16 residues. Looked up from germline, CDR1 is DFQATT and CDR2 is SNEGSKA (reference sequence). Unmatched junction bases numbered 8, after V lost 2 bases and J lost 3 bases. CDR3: CSARLAGGPREETQYF. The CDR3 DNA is TGCAGTGCTAGACTAGCGGGGGGACCCAGGGAAGAGACCCAGTACTTC.

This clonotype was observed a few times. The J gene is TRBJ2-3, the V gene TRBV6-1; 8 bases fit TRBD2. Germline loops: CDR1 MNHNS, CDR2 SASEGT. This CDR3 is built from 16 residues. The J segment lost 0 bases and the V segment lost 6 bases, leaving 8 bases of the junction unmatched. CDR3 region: CASRPQERGSTDTQYF. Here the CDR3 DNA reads TGTGCCAGCAGACCCCAGGAGCGGGGGAGCACAGATACGCAGTATTTT.

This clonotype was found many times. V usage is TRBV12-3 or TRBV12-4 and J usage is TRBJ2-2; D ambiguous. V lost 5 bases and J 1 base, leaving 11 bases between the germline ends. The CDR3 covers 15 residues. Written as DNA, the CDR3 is TGTGCCAGCAGTCCCCGACACCAGAACACCGGGGAGCTGTTTTTT. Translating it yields CASSPRHQNTGELFF.

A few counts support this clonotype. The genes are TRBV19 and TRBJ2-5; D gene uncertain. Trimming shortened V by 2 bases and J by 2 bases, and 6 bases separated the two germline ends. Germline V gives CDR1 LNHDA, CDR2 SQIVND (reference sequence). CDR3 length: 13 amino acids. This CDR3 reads CASSILEQETQYF. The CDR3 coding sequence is TGTGCCAGTAGTATACTGGAGCAAGAGACCCAGTACTTC.

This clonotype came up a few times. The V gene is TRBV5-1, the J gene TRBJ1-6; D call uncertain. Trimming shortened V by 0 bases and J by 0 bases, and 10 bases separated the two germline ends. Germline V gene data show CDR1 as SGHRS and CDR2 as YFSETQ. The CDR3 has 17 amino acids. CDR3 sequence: CASSLVIGSSYNSPLHF. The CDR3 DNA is TGCGCCAGCAGCTTGGTTATAGGAAGCTCCTATAATTCACCCCTCCACTTT.

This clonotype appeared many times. CDR3 loop: CASSQDPRDYGYTF. The DNA of the CDR3 is TGCGCCAGCAGCCAAGACCCCAGAGACTATGGCTACACCTTC. This chain joins TRBV4-3 and TRBJ1-2; no reliable D call. V lost 0 bases and J 3 bases, leaving 8 bases between the germline ends. CDR1 and CDR2 from the germline V gene are LGHNA and YSLEER. This CDR3 region has 14 residues.

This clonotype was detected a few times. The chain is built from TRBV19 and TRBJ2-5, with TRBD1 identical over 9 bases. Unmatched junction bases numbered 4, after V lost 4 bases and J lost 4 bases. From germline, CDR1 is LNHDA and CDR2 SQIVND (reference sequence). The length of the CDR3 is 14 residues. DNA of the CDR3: TGTGCCAGTAGTAGGGACAGGGAGGTAGAGACCCAGTACTTC. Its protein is CASSRDREVETQYF.

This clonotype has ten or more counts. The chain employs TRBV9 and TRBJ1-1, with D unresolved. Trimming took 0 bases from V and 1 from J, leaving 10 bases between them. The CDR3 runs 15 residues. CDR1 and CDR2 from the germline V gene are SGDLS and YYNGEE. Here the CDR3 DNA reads TGTGCCAGCAGCGTAGCAGGCAACCAGAACACTGAAGCTTTCTTT. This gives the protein CASSVAGNQNTEAFF.

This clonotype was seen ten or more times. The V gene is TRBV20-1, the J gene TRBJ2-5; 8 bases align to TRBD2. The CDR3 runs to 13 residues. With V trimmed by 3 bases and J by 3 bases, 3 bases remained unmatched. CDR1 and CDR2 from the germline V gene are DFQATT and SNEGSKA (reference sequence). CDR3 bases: TGCAGTGCTAGCCATAGCGGGGAAGAGACCCAGTACTTC. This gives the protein CSASHSGEETQYF.

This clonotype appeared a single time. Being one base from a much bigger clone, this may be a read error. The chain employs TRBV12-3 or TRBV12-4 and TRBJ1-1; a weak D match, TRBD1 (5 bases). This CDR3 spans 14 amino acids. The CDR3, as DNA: TGTGCCGGCAGTTTGGGACGGGGGTGGTCTGAAGCTTTCTTT. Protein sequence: CAGSLGRGWSEAFF.

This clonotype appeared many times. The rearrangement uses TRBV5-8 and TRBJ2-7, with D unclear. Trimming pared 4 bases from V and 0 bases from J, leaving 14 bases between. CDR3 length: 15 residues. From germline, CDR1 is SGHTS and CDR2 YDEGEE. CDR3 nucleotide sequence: TGTGCCAGCAGCCATCTAATTGGGTCCTCCTACGAGCAGTACTTC. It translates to CASSHLIGSSYEQYF.

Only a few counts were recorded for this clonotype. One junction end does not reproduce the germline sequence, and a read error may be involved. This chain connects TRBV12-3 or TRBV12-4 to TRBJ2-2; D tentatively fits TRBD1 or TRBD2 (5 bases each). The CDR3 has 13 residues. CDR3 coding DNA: TGTGCCTGCAGTTTCTTGGGACCCGGGGAGCTGTTTTTT. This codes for CACSFLGPGELFF.

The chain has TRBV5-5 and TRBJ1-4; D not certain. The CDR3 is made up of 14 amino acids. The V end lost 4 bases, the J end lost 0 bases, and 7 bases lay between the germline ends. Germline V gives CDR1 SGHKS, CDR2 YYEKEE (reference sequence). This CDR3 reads CASSRTSTNEKLFF. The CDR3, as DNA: TGTGCCAGCAGCCGGACGTCAACTAATGAAAAACTGTTTTTT.

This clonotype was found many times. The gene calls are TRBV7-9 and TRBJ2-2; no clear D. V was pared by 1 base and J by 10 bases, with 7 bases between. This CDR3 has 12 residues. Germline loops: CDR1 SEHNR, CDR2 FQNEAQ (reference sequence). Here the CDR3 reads CASSLGIEELFF. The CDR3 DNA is TGTGCCAGCAGCTTAGGGATCGAGGAGCTGTTTTTT.